A single sample gave rise to the 32 T cell receptor beta chains below, sequenced in a study of STAT5B mutations in CD4+ large granular lymphocyte leukemia. The assay was immunoSEQ multiplex PCR, and TCRdb's table has in-frame clones only and misses some. The table has 20,000 to 25,000 clones, about 79% seen once; the top ten hold less than 5%. Sequencing input: CD4+ T cells from blood buffy coats. Source of these receptors: a human donor in good health.

This clone was detected only once. The gene calls are TRBV30 and TRBJ2-4; D gene unclear. CDR1 and CDR2 from the germline V gene are GTSNPN and SVGIG (reference sequence). This CDR3 comprises 14 residues. The V end was cut by 6 bases, the J end by 1 base, with 13 bases between. Here the CDR3 reads CACIVIEAKNIQYF. The CDR3 DNA is TGTGCCTGTATAGTTATCGAGGCCAAAAACATTCAGTACTTC.

The chain links TRBV4-1 to TRBJ2-1; 13 positions match TRBD2. V lost 0 bases, J lost 0 bases, and 8 bases stayed unmatched. The germline gives CDR1 MGHRA, CDR2 YSYEKL. This CDR3 region has 20 residues. The CDR3 coding sequence is TGCGCCAGCAGCCAAGATCTGACTAGCGGGAGGTTCAGCTCCTACAATGAGCAGTTCTTC. It yields the protein CASSQDLTSGRFSSYNEQFF.

V gene TRBV4-1 combines with J gene TRBJ1-3; TRBD1 aligns across 9 bases. Germline assignment: CDR1 MGHRA and CDR2 YSYEKL. The CDR3 spans 17 residues. J gave up 3 bases and V 3 bases, and 9 bases lay outside the gene matches. The CDR3: CASSQVGQGEGGNTIYF. In nucleotides, the CDR3 is TGCGCCAGCAGCCAGGTGGGACAGGGAGAAGGTGGAAACACCATATATTTT.

This chain links TRBV5-1 with TRBJ2-5; 8 nucleotides agree with TRBD2. The CDR3 sequence is 14 residues long. Looked up from germline, CDR1 is SGHRS and CDR2 is YFSETQ. The V gene end was trimmed by 2 bases and the J gene end by 3 bases; junction bases not matched to a gene: 3. This CDR3 is CASSFGGVKETQYF. Written as DNA, the CDR3 is TGCGCCAGCAGCTTCGGGGGGGTAAAAGAGACCCAGTACTTC.

This clone has a handful of counts. This chain links TRBV19 with TRBJ1-4; 8 nucleotides line up with TRBD1. With 5 bases clipped from V and 10 bases from J, the junction kept 9 bases outside the gene matches. Per the germline V gene, CDR1 is LNHDA and CDR2 is SQIVND (reference sequence). This CDR3 region has 14 residues. CDR3 sequence reads: CASSQDRANGKLFF. In DNA form, the CDR3 reads TGTGCCAGTAGTCAGGACAGGGCAAACGGAAAACTGTTTTTT.

This clone has a handful of counts. The chain recombines TRBV4-1 with TRBJ1-1; D remains ambiguous. The V and J ends lost 0 bases and 5 bases respectively, with 10 bases between them. Germline CDR1 MGHRA, CDR2 YSYEKL. The CDR3 has 14 residues. CDR3 nucleotides: TGCGCCAGCAGCCAAGAGTTCTATAAGACTGAAGCTTTCTTT. Translating it yields CASSQEFYKTEAFF.

The V and J genes are TRBV6-1 and TRBJ2-7; D gene unclear. CDR1 is MNHNS, CDR2 SASEGT, per germline. The V gene lost 4 bases and the J gene lost 4 bases, with 8 bases spanning the gap. CDR3 length: 12 amino acids. The CDR3 here is CASSASSYEQYF. The CDR3 DNA reads as TGTGCCAGCAGTGCGTCTAGTTACGAGCAGTACTTC.

The rearrangement joins TRBV6-5 to TRBJ2-1; the match to TRBD2 covers 10 bases. V gave up 6 bases and J gave up 5 bases; unmatched junction bases: 4. The CDR3 sequence is 14 residues long. Per the germline V gene, CDR1 is MNHEY and CDR2 is SVGAGI. The CDR3 DNA is TGTGCCAGCAGAGTAGCGGGAGGCCACAATGAGCAGTTCTTC. Translation: CASRVAGGHNEQFF.

The V call is TRBV6-5, the J call TRBJ1-3; no clear D gene. The germline V gene encodes CDR1 MNHEY and CDR2 SVGAGI. This CDR3 contains 14 residues. Trimming took 6 bases from V and 9 from J, leaving 18 bases between them. The CDR3 loop is CASRAEERARTIYF. In nucleotides, the CDR3 is TGTGCCAGCAGGGCAGAGGAACGCGCGCGCACCATATATTTT.

This chain connects TRBV6-1 to TRBJ2-5; D might be TRBD1 or TRBD2, each matching 5 bases. CDR1 MNHNS and CDR2 SASEGT come from the germline V gene. The V end was cut by 5 bases, the J end by 1 base, with 14 bases between. This CDR3 has 15 residues. CDR3 DNA: TGTGCCAGCAGTCCTCAATGGGGGAGCCAAGAGACCCAGTACTTC. This gives the protein CASSPQWGSQETQYF.

The DNA for the CDR3 is TGTGCCAGCAGCCCGTCCGGGACTTTCACAGATACGCAGTATTTT. This translates into CASSPSGTFTDTQYF. J is TRBJ2-3 and V is TRBV7-3, with a weak D call TRBD2 (6 bases). CDR1 is SGHTA and CDR2 is FQGTGA in the germline V gene. The CDR3 has 15 amino acids. V lost 5 bases to trimming and J lost 2 bases, with 14 bases between them.

This clone was detected a few times. The chain carries TRBV2 and TRBJ1-3; D might be TRBD1 (5 bases). CDR3 length equals 14 residues. Trimming removed 4 bases from V and 0 bases from J, with 7 bases in between. Germline V gene sequence: CDR1 SNHLY, CDR2 FYNNEI. CDR3 sequence reads: CASSAGTSGNTIYF. CDR3 DNA sequence: TGTGCCAGCAGTGCAGGGACCTCTGGAAACACCATATATTTT.

In this sample, this clone turned up a few times. The chain links TRBV4-2 to TRBJ2-7, with 7 positions matching TRBD2. The germline CDR1 and CDR2 sequences are LGHNA and YNFKEQ. CDR3 length: 15 residues. The J segment lost 2 bases and the V segment lost 1 base, leaving 5 bases of the junction unmatched. Written as DNA, the CDR3 is TGTGCCAGCAGCCAAGCTAGCGGCTCAGCCTACGAGCAGTACTTC. This encodes CASSQASGSAYEQYF.

This clone has just one count. The CDR3, as DNA: TGTGCCAGCAGCTTGACTGGGCGACAGCCCAATCAGCCCCAGCATTTT. Its protein product is CASSLTGRQPNQPQHF. The rearrangement uses TRBV5-5 and TRBJ1-5; TRBD1 might be the D (5 bases). With 1 base removed from V and 3 bases from J, the gap between germline ends came to 14 bases. This CDR3 is built from 16 residues. Germline lookup yields CDR1 SGHKS and CDR2 YYEKEE (reference sequence).

The chain carries TRBV11-3 and TRBJ1-3; D gene uncertain. V dropped 5 bases and J dropped 1 base, with 3 bases sitting between them. Germline assignment: CDR1 SGHNT and CDR2 YENEEA. The CDR3 length is 12 residues. CDR3 amino acids: CASSPSGNTIYF. For the CDR3, the DNA is TGTGCCAGCAGCCCGTCTGGAAACACCATATATTTT. The full variable domain, with the rest looked up from reference TRBV11-3 and TRBJ1-3, is EAGVVQSPRYKIIEKKQPVAFWCNPISGHNTLYWYLQNLGQGPELLIRYENEEAVDDSQLPKDRFSAERLKGVDSTLKIQPAELGDSAVYLCASSPSGNTIYFGEGSWLTVV.

This chain uses TRBV7-8 with TRBJ1-3, with unresolved D. Trimming removed 5 bases at V and 0 bases at J, with 11 bases between. The germline V gene encodes CDR1 SGHVS and CDR2 FQNEAQ. This CDR3 region has 15 residues. The CDR3 DNA reads TGTGCCAGCAGCCCGAGGATGGACTCTGGAAACACCATATATTTT. This sequence encodes CASSPRMDSGNTIYF.

This CDR3 reads CASSLGTVGLFF. In DNA, the CDR3 is TGTGCCAGCAGTTTGGGGACAGTAGGGCTGTTTTTT. The chain employs TRBV28 and TRBJ2-2; 7 bases map to TRBD1. Trimming cost V 3 bases and J 13 bases; bases outside gene matches: 5. The CDR3 sequence is 12 residues long. Per germline, CDR1 MDHEN and CDR2 SYDVKM.

This clone has only a few counts. CDR3 nucleotides: TGTGCCAGCAGCTTAGGGATGAACACTGAAGCTTTCTTT. It translates to CASSLGMNTEAFF. This chain joins TRBV11-2 and TRBJ1-1; D remains ambiguous. The CDR3 consists of 13 residues. Germline assignment: CDR1 SGHAT and CDR2 FQNNGV. Trimming removed 1 base at V and 0 bases at J, with 3 bases between. Drawing the rest from reference TRBV11-2 and TRBJ1-1, the complete variable domain is EAGVAQSPRYKIIEKRQSVAFWCNPISGHATLYWYQQILGQGPKLLIQFQNNGVVDDSQLPKDRFSAERLKGVDSTLKIQPAKLEDSAVYLCASSLGMNTEAFFGQGTRLTVV.

This chain joins TRBV5-4 and TRBJ2-5; 9 nucleotides line up with TRBD2. Looked up from germline, CDR1 is SGHNT and CDR2 is YYREEE (reference sequence). Losses at the gene ends were 4 bases for V and 2 bases for J; bases not matched to a gene: 3. This CDR3 spans 14 amino acids. In DNA form, the CDR3 reads TGTGCCAGCAGCCCGACTAGCGGACAAGAGACCCAGTACTTC. This encodes CASSPTSGQETQYF.

The genes are TRBV7-8 and TRBJ2-7; the D is unclear. The CDR3 length is 13 residues. Looked up from germline, CDR1 is SGHVS and CDR2 is FQNEAQ. V lost 1 base, J lost 6 bases, and 10 bases lay in between. CDR3 sequence: CASSLVGGSEQYF. The CDR3 coding sequence is TGTGCCAGCAGCTTAGTTGGTGGTTCCGAGCAGTACTTC.

The chain couples TRBV6-6 to TRBJ2-7, with unresolved D. The germline CDR1 and CDR2 sequences are MNHNY and SVGAGI (reference sequence). This CDR3 region has 14 residues. V shed 4 bases and J shed 5 bases, with 15 bases lying between them. This CDR3 is CASSLTRLSDEQYF. CDR3 DNA: TGTGCCAGCAGTTTAACCAGGCTAAGCGACGAGCAGTACTTC.

The chain carries TRBV27 and TRBJ2-7, with D perhaps given as TRBD1 or TRBD2 (6 bases each). In germline, CDR1 is MNHEY, CDR2 SMNVEV (reference sequence). This CDR3 has 16 residues. The ends were cut back, 0 bases at V and 6 bases at J, with 18 bases in the middle. This CDR3 reads CASSLSTGTLRGEQYF. The CDR3 DNA reads TGTGCCAGCAGTTTATCCACAGGGACTTTACGTGGCGAGCAGTACTTC.

This clone was seen just once. J is TRBJ1-1 and V is TRBV2; 9 nucleotides align to TRBD1. The germline CDR1 and CDR2 sequences are SNHLY and FYNNEI. J lost 5 bases, V lost 5 bases, and 6 bases had no gene match. CDR3 length: 14 amino acids. Here the CDR3 DNA reads TGTGCCAGCAGTCGACAGGGGGTACGTACTGAAGCTTTCTTT. This sequence encodes CASSRQGVRTEAFF.

The rearrangement joins TRBV6-1 to TRBJ2-5, with D hard to call. Between the trimmed V and J ends, which lost 8 bases and 5 bases, there was a span of 15 bases. CDR1 MNHNS and CDR2 SASEGT come from the germline V gene. The length of the CDR3 is 13 residues. The CDR3 bases are TGTGCCAGCCATCGATGGGCGGCGGAGACCCAGTACTTC. Translated: CASHRWAAETQYF.

This clone was observed a handful of times. The chain employs TRBV27 and TRBJ2-1, with D unresolved. Germline values: CDR1 MNHEY, CDR2 SMNVEV (reference sequence). The CDR3 runs to 15 residues. V was clipped by 6 bases and J by 0 bases, with 12 bases between them. CDR3 bases: TGTGCCAGCAGAACCACTGAAAGCTCCTACAATGAGCAGTTCTTC. Protein sequence: CASRTTESSYNEQFF.

This chain joins TRBV5-4 and TRBJ1-5; D is undetermined. Germline values: CDR1 SGHNT, CDR2 YYREEE (reference sequence). With 1 base removed from V and 9 bases from J, the gap between germline ends came to 17 bases. The CDR3 extends over 15 amino acids. The CDR3, as DNA: TGTGCCAGCAGCTTGTCGTGGGAACTCTCACGGCCCCAGCATTTT. It specifies CASSLSWELSRPQHF.

The chain uses TRBV18 and TRBJ2-7; D may be TRBD1 (6 bases). V lost 6 bases and J 9 bases, leaving 24 bases between the germline ends. The CDR3 consists of 15 residues. The germline V gene has CDR1 KGHSH and CDR2 LQKENI. The CDR3 DNA sequence: TGTGCCAGCTCGACCGCCTCAACAGGGCCGAGGGGGCAGTACTTC. Translating it yields CASSTASTGPRGQYF.

This chain joins TRBV7-9 and TRBJ2-2; 7 bases agree with TRBD2. CDR1 and CDR2 from the germline V gene are SEHNR and FQNEAQ (reference sequence). The CDR3 totals 15 residues. The trim removed 1 base at V and 5 bases at J, leaving 4 bases unmatched. The CDR3 DNA is TGTGCCAGCAGCTTAGATGGGAGGGCAACCGGGGAGCTGTTTTTT. Translated, it gives CASSLDGRATGELFF.

This clone was counted a single time. This chain connects TRBV19 to TRBJ2-4; the D call may be TRBD1 or TRBD2 (5 bases each). The V end lost 1 base, the J end lost 9 bases, and 13 bases lay between the germline ends. Germline-derived CDR1 and CDR2 are LNHDA and SQIVND (reference sequence). CDR3 length equals 14 residues. The CDR3 DNA reads as TGTGCCAGTAGTATAGGGCCGGGGCAAGTCATTCAGTACTTC. The encoded protein is CASSIGPGQVIQYF.

The V and J genes are TRBV6-5 and TRBJ1-2; D is possibly TRBD1 (6 bases). Trimming took 6 bases from V and 8 from J, leaving 16 bases between them. The CDR3 has 13 residues. Germline V gives CDR1 MNHEY, CDR2 SVGAGI. The CDR3 is CASRRGPTPGYTF. In DNA form, the CDR3 reads TGTGCCAGCAGACGGGGGCCGACGCCCGGCTACACCTTC.

The chain combines TRBV5-6 with TRBJ1-2, with unresolved D. Between the trimmed V and J ends, which lost 0 bases and 5 bases, there was a span of 20 bases. CDR1 is SGHDT and CDR2 is YYEEEE in the germline V gene. The CDR3 runs 17 residues. This chain's CDR3 is CASSLGPTANIRYGYTF. CDR3 sequence (DNA): TGTGCCAGCAGCTTGGGGCCCACGGCAAATATACGTTATGGCTACACCTTC.

As concerns this clone: An end of the junction differs from the germline gene, which may be a read error. The CDR3 bases are TGTGCCAGCACCATATCCCCGGAGAGTCCCTCCTTC. It translates to CASTISPESPSF. The chain couples TRBV6-5 to TRBJ1-2; unclear D gene. The CDR3 loop spans 12 amino acids. Germline loops: CDR1 MNHEY, CDR2 SVGAGI.